The 10 T cell receptor beta chains below come from one sample, sequenced in a study of Ad26.COV2.S vaccination and SARS-CoV-2 variants. Using immunoSEQ multiplex PCR, the repertoire was profiled, and TCRdb retains in-frame clones only, with some absent. This table has more than 250,000 clones, 87% appearing once. Stated treatment: some 20 received Ad26.COV2.S at low or high dose, single or two shots; about 5 received placebo; per-sample allocation not given. Repertoires come from day 63 after the first vaccine or placebo injection. The sample here was peripheral blood, taken in a trial of Ad26.COV2.S vaccine versus placebo. These receptors originate from a person aged 18-65 years who received the Ad26.COV2.S COVID-19 vaccine or a placebo.

The gene calls are TRBV7-9 and TRBJ2-3; tentative D call: TRBD1 (6 bases). Trimming removed 2 bases from V and 2 bases from J, with 11 bases in between. The CDR3 is made up of 15 amino acids. Germline CDR1 and CDR2: SEHNR and FQNEAQ (reference sequence). This chain's CDR3 is CASSLQGTTTDTQYF. CDR3 bases: TGTGCCAGCAGCTTACAGGGGACCACCACAGATACGCAGTATTTT.

Remarks on this clone: Additional DNA sequences in this sample encode the identical CDR3. The genes are TRBV12-3 or TRBV12-4 and TRBJ2-3; D is undetermined. V was cut by 5 bases and J by 6 bases, with 3 bases left in between. The CDR3 runs to 10 residues. In nucleotides, the CDR3 is TGTGCCAGCAGTCTGGATACGCAGTATTTT. The encoded protein is CASSLDTQYF.

This clone has more than one count but fewer than ten. This chain joins TRBV3-1 (or the pseudogene TRBV3-2) and TRBJ2-2, with 7 bases identical to TRBD1. Germline assignment: CDR1 LGHDT and CDR2 YNNKEL (reference sequence). The CDR3 consists of 13 residues. The V segment lost 4 bases and the J segment 7 bases; nucleotides outside the gene matches: 3. CDR3 nucleotides: TGTGCCAGCAGCCGACAGGGAAACGGGGAGCTGTTTTTT. This translates into CASSRQGNGELFF.

The V call is TRBV6-5, the J call TRBJ2-7, with 9 bases matching TRBD1. The CDR3 loop spans 13 amino acids. Germline V CDR1 and CDR2: MNHEY, SVGAGI. The J segment lost 2 bases and the V segment lost 6 bases, leaving 2 bases of the junction unmatched. CDR3 loop: CASRRQGAYEQYF. The CDR3 DNA is TGTGCCAGCAGGAGACAGGGGGCCTACGAGCAGTACTTC.

The chain has TRBV15 and TRBJ2-1, with TRBD1 matching 11 bases. The trim removed 0 bases at V and 9 bases at J, leaving 7 bases unmatched. Germline-derived CDR1 and CDR2 are LNHNV and YYDKDF (reference sequence). This CDR3 contains 16 residues. The CDR3: CATSRDLGQGAGEQFF. The CDR3 bases are TGTGCCACCAGCAGAGATCTAGGACAGGGGGCCGGTGAGCAGTTCTTC.

This sequence joins TRBV10-3 and TRBJ1-2; D is unclear. The V gene's germline CDR1 is ENHRY and CDR2 SYGVKD. V shed 2 bases and J shed 1 base, with 8 bases lying between them. The CDR3 is made up of 14 amino acids. CDR3 sequence (DNA): TGTGCCATCAGTGAGAAGGTCAGTAACTATGGCTACACCTTC. Translation gives CAISEKVSNYGYTF.

The rearrangement links TRBV18 to TRBJ1-4; possibly TRBD1 for D (5 bases). Germline V lookup: CDR1 KGHSH, CDR2 LQKENI. Trimming removed 0 bases from V and 8 bases from J, with 13 bases in between. The CDR3 is 15 amino acids. In DNA form, the CDR3 reads TGTGCCAGCTCACCACCGGCAGGGATGGGGGAAAAACTGTTTTTT. This gives the protein CASSPPAGMGEKLFF.

The chain is built from TRBV7-8 and TRBJ2-1; D tentatively fits TRBD1 or TRBD2 (5 bases each). V was trimmed by 3 bases and J by 3 bases, leaving 12 bases between them. The CDR3 is 15 amino acids. CDR1 and CDR2 from the germline V gene are SGHVS and FQNEAQ. CDR3 bases: TGTGCCAGCAGCTTGATGGGACGGTTCTACAATGAGCAGTTCTTC. The encoded protein is CASSLMGRFYNEQFF.

The chain uses TRBV10-3 and TRBJ1-2, with D perhaps matching TRBD1 (6 bases). V was pared by 9 bases and J by 4 bases, with 12 bases between. CDR1 and CDR2 (germline): ENHRY, SYGVKD. The CDR3 sequence is 12 residues long. CDR3 sequence: CAIYRESYGYTF. CDR3 in DNA: TGTGCCATTTACAGGGAATCCTATGGCTACACCTTC.

The gene calls are TRBV7-8 and TRBJ2-7; possibly TRBD1 for D (6 bases). V was pared by 4 bases and J by 3 bases, with 10 bases between. Per germline, CDR1 SGHVS and CDR2 FQNEAQ. CDR3 length equals 13 residues. The DNA of the CDR3 is TGTGCCAGCAGCTACAGGGATGGCTACGAGCAGTACTTC. This codes for CASSYRDGYEQYF.